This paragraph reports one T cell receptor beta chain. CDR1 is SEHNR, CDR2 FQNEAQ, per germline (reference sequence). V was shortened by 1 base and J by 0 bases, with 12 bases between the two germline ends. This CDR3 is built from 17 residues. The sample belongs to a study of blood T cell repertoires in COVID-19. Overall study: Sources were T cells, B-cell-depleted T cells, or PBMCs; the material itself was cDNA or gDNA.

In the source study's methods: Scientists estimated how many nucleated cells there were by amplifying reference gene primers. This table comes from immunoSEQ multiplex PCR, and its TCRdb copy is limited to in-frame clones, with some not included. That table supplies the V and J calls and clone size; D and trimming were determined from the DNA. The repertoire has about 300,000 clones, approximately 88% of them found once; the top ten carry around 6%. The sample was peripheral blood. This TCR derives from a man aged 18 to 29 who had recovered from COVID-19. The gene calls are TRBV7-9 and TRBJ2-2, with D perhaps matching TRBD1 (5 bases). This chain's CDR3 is CASSLVVEGANTGELFF. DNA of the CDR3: TGTGCCAGCAGCTTAGTGGTCGAAGGGGCGAACACCGGGGAGCTGTTTTTT.